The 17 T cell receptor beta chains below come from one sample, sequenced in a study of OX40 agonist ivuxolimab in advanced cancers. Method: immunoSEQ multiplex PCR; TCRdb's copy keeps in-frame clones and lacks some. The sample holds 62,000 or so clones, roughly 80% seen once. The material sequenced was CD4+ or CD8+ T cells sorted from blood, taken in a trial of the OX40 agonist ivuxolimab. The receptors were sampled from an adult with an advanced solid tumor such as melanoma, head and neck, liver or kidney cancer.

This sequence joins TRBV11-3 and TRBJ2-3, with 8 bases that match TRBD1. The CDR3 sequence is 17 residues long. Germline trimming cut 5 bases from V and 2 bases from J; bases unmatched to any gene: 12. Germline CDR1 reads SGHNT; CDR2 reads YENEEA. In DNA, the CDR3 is TGTGCCAGCAGCCCGGACAGGGCGGGACGTTCCACAGATACGCAGTATTTT. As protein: CASSPDRAGRSTDTQYF.

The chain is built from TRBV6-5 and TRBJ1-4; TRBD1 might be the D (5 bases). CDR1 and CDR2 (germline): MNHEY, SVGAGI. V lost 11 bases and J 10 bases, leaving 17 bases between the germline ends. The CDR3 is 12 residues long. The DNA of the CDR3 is TGTGCCGCGGGGGGGAGAGATGGAAAACTGTTTTTT. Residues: CAAGGRDGKLFF.

Written as DNA, the CDR3 is TGTGCCATCAGTCCCACCACTAGCGGGAGTTCAGATACGCAGTATTTT. The encoded protein is CAISPTTSGSSDTQYF. The chain recombines TRBV10-3 with TRBJ2-3; 11 nucleotides match TRBD2. This CDR3 region has 16 residues. V trimming: 5 bases; J trimming: 4 bases; junction bases outside the gene matches: 8. Germline V gene lookup returns CDR1 ENHRY and CDR2 SYGVKD.

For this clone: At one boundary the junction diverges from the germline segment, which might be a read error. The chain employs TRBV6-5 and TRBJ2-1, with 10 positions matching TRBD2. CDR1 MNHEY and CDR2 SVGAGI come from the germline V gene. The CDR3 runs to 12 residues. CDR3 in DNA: TGTACCAGCGGGAGGGTATACAATGAGCAGTTCTTC. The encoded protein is CTSGRVYNEQFF.

The CDR3 spells CASSPASSTDTQYF. The CDR3 DNA reads TGTGCCAGCTCACCGGCCTCGAGCACAGATACGCAGTATTTT. The V gene is TRBV18, the J gene TRBJ2-3; no clear D gene. CDR1 and CDR2 (germline): KGHSH, LQKENI. V was cut by 3 bases and J by 0 bases, with 7 bases left in between. This CDR3 region has 14 residues.

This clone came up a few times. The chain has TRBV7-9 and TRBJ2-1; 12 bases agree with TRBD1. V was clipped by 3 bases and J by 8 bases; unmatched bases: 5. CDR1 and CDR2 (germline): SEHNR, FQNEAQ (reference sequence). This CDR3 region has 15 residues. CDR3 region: CASSFPGQGAYEQFF. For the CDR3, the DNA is TGTGCCAGCAGCTTTCCGGGACAGGGGGCGTATGAGCAGTTCTTC.

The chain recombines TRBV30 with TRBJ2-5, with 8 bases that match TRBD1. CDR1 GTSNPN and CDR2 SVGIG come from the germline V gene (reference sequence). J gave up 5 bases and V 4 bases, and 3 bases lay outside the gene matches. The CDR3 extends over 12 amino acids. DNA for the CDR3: TGTGCCTGGACAGGGGGCGCGGAGACCCAGTACTTC. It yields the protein CAWTGGAETQYF.

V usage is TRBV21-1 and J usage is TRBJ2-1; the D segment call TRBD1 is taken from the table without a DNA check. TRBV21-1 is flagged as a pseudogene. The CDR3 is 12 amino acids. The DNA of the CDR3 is TGTGCCAGCAGCCCACAGGTTAGGTCGCAGTTCTTC. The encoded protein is CASSPQVRSQFF.

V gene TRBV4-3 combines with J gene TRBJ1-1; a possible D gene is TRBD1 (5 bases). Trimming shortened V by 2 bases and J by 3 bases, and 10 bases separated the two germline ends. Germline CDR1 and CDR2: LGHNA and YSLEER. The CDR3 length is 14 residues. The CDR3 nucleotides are TGCGCCAGCAGCCAACAGGGAAGCGACACTGAAGCTTTCTTT. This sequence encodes CASSQQGSDTEAFF.

The CDR3 sequence: CASSESKGISGNTIYF. CDR3 DNA sequence: TGTGCCAGCAGTGAATCCAAGGGCATCTCTGGAAACACCATATATTTT. The genes are TRBV2 and TRBJ1-3; D gene uncertain. Germline CDR1 SNHLY, CDR2 FYNNEI. The CDR3 is 16 amino acids. V dropped 2 bases and J dropped 0 bases, with 11 bases sitting between them.

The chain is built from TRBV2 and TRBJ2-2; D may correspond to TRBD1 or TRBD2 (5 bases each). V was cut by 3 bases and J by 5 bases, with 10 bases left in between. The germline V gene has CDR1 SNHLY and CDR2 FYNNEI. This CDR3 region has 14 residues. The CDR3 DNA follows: TGTGCCAGCAGTGAGCGACAGCGGACCGGGGAGCTGTTTTTT. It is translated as CASSERQRTGELFF. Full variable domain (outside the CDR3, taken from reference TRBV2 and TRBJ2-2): EPEVTQTPSHQVTQMGQEVILRCVPISNHLYFYWYRQILGQKVEFLVSFYNNEISEKSEIFDDQFSVERPDGSNFTLKIRSTKLEDSAMYFCASSERQRTGELFFGEGSRLTVL.

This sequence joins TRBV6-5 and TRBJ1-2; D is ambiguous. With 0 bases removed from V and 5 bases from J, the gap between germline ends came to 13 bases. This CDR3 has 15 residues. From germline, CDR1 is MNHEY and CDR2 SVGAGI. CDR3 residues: CASSYSAALGYGYTF. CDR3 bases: TGTGCCAGCAGTTACTCGGCGGCTCTGGGTTATGGCTACACCTTC.

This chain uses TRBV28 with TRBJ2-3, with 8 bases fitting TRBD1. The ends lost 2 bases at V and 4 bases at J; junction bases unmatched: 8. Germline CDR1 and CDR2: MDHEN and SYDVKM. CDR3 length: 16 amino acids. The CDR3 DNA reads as TGTGCCAGCAGTTTAGGGTTCAGGGGGCGGGCAGATACGCAGTATTTT. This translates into CASSLGFRGRADTQYF.

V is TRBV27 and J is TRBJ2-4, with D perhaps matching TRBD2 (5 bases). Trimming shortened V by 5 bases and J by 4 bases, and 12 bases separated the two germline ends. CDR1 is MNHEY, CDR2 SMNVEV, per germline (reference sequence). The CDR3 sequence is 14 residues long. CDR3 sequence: CASSDGVMKNIQYF. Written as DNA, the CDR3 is TGTGCCAGCAGTGACGGGGTCATGAAAAACATTCAGTACTTC.

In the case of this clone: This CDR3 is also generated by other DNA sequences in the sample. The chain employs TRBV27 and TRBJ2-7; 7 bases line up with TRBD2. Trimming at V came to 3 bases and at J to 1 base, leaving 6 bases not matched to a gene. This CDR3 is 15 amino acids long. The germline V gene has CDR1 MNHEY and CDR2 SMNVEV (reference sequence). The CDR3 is CASSFLADLSYEQYF. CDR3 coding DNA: TGTGCCAGCAGTTTTCTAGCGGACCTTTCCTACGAGCAGTACTTC.

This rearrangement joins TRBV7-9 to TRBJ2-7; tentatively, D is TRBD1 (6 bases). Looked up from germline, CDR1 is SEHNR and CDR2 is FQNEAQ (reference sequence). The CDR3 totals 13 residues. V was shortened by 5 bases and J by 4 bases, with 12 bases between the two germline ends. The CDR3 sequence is CASSGTRGYEQYF. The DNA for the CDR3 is TGTGCCAGCAGCGGGACGAGGGGGTACGAGCAGTACTTC.

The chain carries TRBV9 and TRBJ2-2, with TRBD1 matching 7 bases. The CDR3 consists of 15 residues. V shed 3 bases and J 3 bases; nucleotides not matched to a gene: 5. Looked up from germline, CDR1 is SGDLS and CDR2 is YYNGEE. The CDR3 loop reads CASSGTGAYTGELFF. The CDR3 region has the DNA TGTGCCAGCAGCGGTACAGGGGCTTACACCGGGGAGCTGTTTTTT.